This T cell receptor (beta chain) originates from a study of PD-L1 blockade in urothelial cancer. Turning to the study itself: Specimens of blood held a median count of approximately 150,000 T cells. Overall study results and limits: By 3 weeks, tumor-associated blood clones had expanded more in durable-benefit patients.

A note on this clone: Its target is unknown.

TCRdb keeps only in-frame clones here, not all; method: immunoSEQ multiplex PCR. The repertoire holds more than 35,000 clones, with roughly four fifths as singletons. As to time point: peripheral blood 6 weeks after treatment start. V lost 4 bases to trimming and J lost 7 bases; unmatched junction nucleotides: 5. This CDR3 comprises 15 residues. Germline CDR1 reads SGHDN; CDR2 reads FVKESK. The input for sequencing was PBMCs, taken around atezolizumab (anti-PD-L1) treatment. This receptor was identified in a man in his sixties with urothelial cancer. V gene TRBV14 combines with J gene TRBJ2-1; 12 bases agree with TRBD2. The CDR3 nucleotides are TGTGCCAGCAGCCTACTAGCGGGAGGAAGGAATGAGCAGTTCTTC. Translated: CASSLLAGGRNEQFF.